Shown below are 16 T cell receptor beta chains from a single sample sequenced in a study of blood T cell repertoires in COVID-19. Sequencing was performed with immunoSEQ multiplex PCR; in TCRdb, only in-frame clones are kept and a portion is missing. The sample yields some 120,000 clones, 70% to 90% seen once. Source material: peripheral blood. These receptors came from a man in his forties or fifties with acute or convalescent COVID-19.

The gene calls are TRBV23-1 and TRBJ1-3, with TRBD1 identical over 10 bases. TRBV23-1 is an ORF, with its function uncertain. Germline trimming cut 4 bases from V and 8 bases from J; bases unmatched to any gene: 8. CDR3 length: 15 residues. CDR3 nucleotide sequence: TGCGCCAGCAGTCTTCGTCCCGGGACAGGGGACACCATATATTTT. Translated: CASSLRPGTGDTIYF.

The rearrangement joins TRBV24-1 to TRBJ2-2; 7 bases align to TRBD1. V lost 10 bases and J lost 7; bases outside the gene matches: 17. This CDR3 spans 16 amino acids. CDR1 KGHDR and CDR2 SFDVKD come from the germline V gene. The CDR3 loop reads CATLKVDRVKGGELFF. CDR3 bases: TGTGCCACTCTCAAAGTAGACAGGGTCAAGGGCGGGGAGCTGTTTTTT.

This clone was picked up one time. Here the CDR3 DNA reads TGTGCCTGGGGCAGAATTTCTGAAGCTTTCTTT. This encodes CAWGRISEAFF. The chain joins TRBV30 to TRBJ1-1; D is undetermined. The CDR3 extends over 11 amino acids. V was trimmed by 5 bases and J by 6 bases, leaving 10 bases between them. The V gene's germline CDR1 is GTSNPN and CDR2 SVGIG (reference sequence).

The rearrangement uses TRBV30 and TRBJ2-1; 11 positions match TRBD2. V lost 4 bases and J lost 0; bases outside the gene matches: 5. This CDR3 region has 16 residues. Germline CDR1 reads GTSNPN; CDR2 reads SVGIG (reference sequence). CDR3 residues: CAWTLAGASSYNEQFF. DNA for the CDR3: TGTGCCTGGACACTAGCGGGAGCCTCCTCCTACAATGAGCAGTTCTTC.

The chain links TRBV15 to TRBJ1-3; D is ambiguous. V lost 2 bases to trimming and J lost 2 bases, with 16 bases between them. Germline V gene sequence: CDR1 LNHNV, CDR2 YYDKDF (reference sequence). The CDR3 extends over 17 amino acids. The CDR3 protein is CATSRKRTSVTGNTIYF. The CDR3 DNA follows: TGTGCCACCAGCAGAAAGAGGACTAGTGTTACTGGAAACACCATATATTTT.

The chain joins TRBV10-3 to TRBJ1-6, with D perhaps TRBD1 (6 bases). In germline, CDR1 is ENHRY, CDR2 SYGVKD. The CDR3 runs 15 residues. The V end was cut by 4 bases, the J end by 7 bases, with 14 bases between. The chain's CDR3 is CAISVSRGENSPLHF. CDR3 nucleotide sequence: TGTGCCATCAGTGTTTCCAGGGGCGAAAATTCACCCCTCCACTTT.

The gene calls are TRBV3-1 (or the pseudogene TRBV3-2) and TRBJ1-4; D is unclear. Trimming stripped 4 bases from V and 7 bases from J, with 16 bases between. Germline V lookup: CDR1 LGHDT, CDR2 YNNKEL (reference sequence). The CDR3 totals 15 residues. This chain's CDR3 is CASSPLPGEGEKLFF. The DNA of the CDR3 is TGTGCCAGCAGCCCATTGCCCGGGGAGGGTGAAAAACTGTTTTTT.

This chain uses TRBV19 with TRBJ2-5; D remains unclear. In germline, CDR1 is LNHDA, CDR2 SQIVND (reference sequence). CDR3 size: 14 residues. Trimming stripped 5 bases from V and 5 bases from J, with 15 bases between. In nucleotides, the CDR3 is TGTGCCAGTAGTGTCGACTCGGCAGACGAGACCCAGTACTTC. It yields the protein CASSVDSADETQYF.

This clone was recorded a few times. The rearrangement links TRBV19 to TRBJ2-6, with TRBD2 matching over 7 bases. The CDR3 contains 15 residues. In germline, CDR1 is LNHDA, CDR2 SQIVND (reference sequence). Germline trimming cut 6 bases from V and 0 bases from J; bases unmatched to any gene: 2. The CDR3 is CASRAGDSGANVLTF. CDR3 DNA sequence: TGTGCCAGTAGGGCGGGGGACTCTGGGGCCAACGTCCTGACTTTC.

This sequence joins TRBV7-8 and TRBJ2-7; D call uncertain. Germline CDR1 and CDR2: SGHVS and FQNEAQ. The ends were cut back, 5 bases at V and 1 base at J, with 15 bases in the middle. The CDR3 covers 15 residues. The CDR3 region is CASSPLRTYSYEQYF. CDR3 in DNA: TGTGCCAGCAGCCCATTACGAACCTATTCCTACGAGCAGTACTTC.

The V call is TRBV6-5, the J call TRBJ1-4; the D is unclear. There are 15 residues in the CDR3. The V end lost 6 bases, the J end lost 6 bases, and 17 bases lay between the germline ends. Germline V CDR1 and CDR2: MNHEY, SVGAGI. The CDR3 region has the DNA TGTGCCAGCAGCGCTCGGGGAGGTGGGGATGAAAAACTGTTTTTT. Amino acids: CASSARGGGDEKLFF.

V is TRBV29-1 and J is TRBJ2-1, with 7 bases fitting TRBD2. Trimming removed 6 bases from V and 2 bases from J; junction bases left unmatched: 16. The CDR3 loop spans 17 amino acids. Germline V CDR1 and CDR2: SQVTM, ANQGSEA. The CDR3 loop reads CSVPTLLWRGTYNEQFF. CDR3 nucleotides: TGCAGCGTCCCAACCCTTCTTTGGCGGGGGACCTACAATGAGCAGTTCTTC.

This clone was counted only a few times. The rearrangement links TRBV4-1 to TRBJ1-4; TRBD1 aligns across 8 bases. J was trimmed by 4 bases and V by 6 bases; bases with no gene match: 7. The CDR3 loop spans 15 amino acids. Germline lookup yields CDR1 MGHRA and CDR2 YSYEKL. This CDR3 is CASSVRDRSNEKLFF. In DNA, the CDR3 is TGCGCCAGCAGTGTTCGGGACAGGAGTAATGAAAAACTGTTTTTT.

Only one count was recorded for this clone. The chain is built from TRBV12-5 and TRBJ2-5; TRBD2 matches 14 bases. There are 19 residues in the CDR3. Trimming took 1 base from V and 1 from J; bases not matched to a gene: 8. Germline-derived CDR1 and CDR2 are LGHNT and FRNRAP. For the CDR3, the DNA is TGTGCTAGTGGTTTGGGGGGACTAGCGGGAGTCTCCCCCCAAGAGACCCAGTACTTC. Translating it yields CASGLGGLAGVSPQETQYF.

This clone occurred a few times. This sequence joins TRBV3-1 (or the pseudogene TRBV3-2) and TRBJ1-4, with TRBD1 matching 7 bases. The CDR3 has 15 residues. V lost 2 bases, J lost 8 bases, and 8 bases stayed unmatched. Per the germline V gene, CDR1 is LGHDT and CDR2 is YNNKEL (reference sequence). Here the CDR3 reads CASSQRLQGGEKLFF. In DNA, the CDR3 is TGTGCCAGCAGCCAAAGGCTGCAGGGGGGCGAAAAACTGTTTTTT.

The chain combines TRBV7-9 with TRBJ2-1; tentative D call: TRBD2 (5 bases). Trimming stripped 4 bases from V and 4 bases from J, with 17 bases between. The CDR3 contains 16 residues. CDR1 and CDR2 from the germline V gene are SEHNR and FQNEAQ (reference sequence). The DNA for the CDR3 is TGTGCCAGCAGCTCCGCCCCGGCTAGCAGATACAATGAGCAGTTCTTC. Amino acid sequence: CASSSAPASRYNEQFF.